This section outlines one TCR beta chain sequence together with its context. Its antigen remains unknown. The sample comes from a study of shared clonotypes between healthy human individuals. In the study overall: There were three CD4 naive, three CD4 memory, two CD8 naive and one CD8 memory plates per donor. Study-wide findings and caveats: Generation of non-shared clonotypes was less probable than generation of clonotypes shared by all four donors.

Germline V lookup: CDR1 GTSNPN, CDR2 SVGIG (reference sequence). V shed 3 bases and J 10 bases; nucleotides not matched to a gene: 7. This CDR3 comprises 12 residues. Sequenced by immunoSEQ multiplex PCR; TCRdb stores in-frame clones only, minus some. The sample lists about 2,200,000 clones, about 93% seen once, with about 1.5% in the top ten. CD8 cells regarded as naive lacked CD45RO, were positively chosen for CCR7, and omitted terminally differentiated effector memory CD45RA+ cells. The rearrangement uses TRBV30 and TRBJ2-5; 8 bases match TRBD1. The specimen was naive CD8+ T cells from PBMCs. The origin of this receptor is a man younger than 35 in good health. Some clones in this sample may be carry-over from other donors' samples. The CDR3 coding sequence is TGTGCCTGGAGATACAGGGGGAGCCTCCAGTACTTC. Its protein is CAWRYRGSLQYF.